The 17 T cell receptor beta chains in this list originate from one sample, sequenced in a study of OX40 agonist ivuxolimab in advanced cancers. TCRdb's copy holds only in-frame clones and misses some; the assay was immunoSEQ multiplex PCR. The table has over 40,000 clones, around 80% seen once. The sample in question was CD4+ or CD8+ T cells sorted from blood, obtained in a trial of the OX40 agonist ivuxolimab. These receptors were obtained from an adult with an advanced solid tumor such as melanoma, head and neck, liver or kidney cancer.

The chain combines TRBV19 with TRBJ2-3, with 9 bases matching TRBD2. With V trimmed by 3 bases and J by 12 bases, 10 bases remained unmatched. The CDR3 is 14 residues long. In germline, CDR1 is LNHDA, CDR2 SQIVND (reference sequence). The CDR3 DNA reads as TGTGCCAGTAGTATCGGGGCGGGAGGGCGCTTCCAGTATTTT. Its translation is CASSIGAGGRFQYF.

The rearrangement joins TRBV7-2 to TRBJ2-1, with 8 bases lining up with TRBD2. The V segment lost 6 bases and the J segment 9 bases; nucleotides outside the gene matches: 16. The CDR3 length is 16 residues. Germline assignment: CDR1 SGHTA and CDR2 FQGNSA. This CDR3 is CASRGRSGRGGGEQFF. DNA of the CDR3: TGTGCCAGCAGGGGGAGAAGCGGGAGAGGCGGGGGTGAGCAGTTCTTC.

The chain has TRBV7-2 and TRBJ2-5, with a weak D call TRBD2 (7 bases). The germline CDR1 and CDR2 sequences are SGHTA and FQGNSA. This CDR3 is built from 17 residues. V was trimmed by 6 bases and J by 4 bases, leaving 24 bases between them. CDR3 residues: CASRAPGGRAISETQYF. CDR3 DNA sequence: TGTGCCAGCAGGGCCCCCGGGGGGCGCGCTATCTCAGAGACCCAGTACTTC. Looking up the rest from reference TRBV7-2 and TRBJ2-5 gives the full variable domain: GAGVSQSPSNKVTEKGKDVELRCDPISGHTALYWYRQSLGQGLEFLIYFQGNSAPDKSGLPSDRFSAERTGGSVSTLTIQRTQQEDSAVYLCASRAPGGRAISETQYFGPGTRLLVL.

J is TRBJ2-1 and V is TRBV18; perhaps TRBD2 as D (6 bases). CDR3 length: 13 amino acids. Between the trimmed V and J ends, which lost 4 bases and 7 bases, there was a span of 11 bases. Germline V gene lookup returns CDR1 KGHSH and CDR2 LQKENI. The CDR3 here is CASSLSRENEQFF. CDR3 DNA sequence: TGTGCCAGCTCACTTTCCCGGGAGAATGAGCAGTTCTTC.

The CDR3 DNA sequence: TGTGCTAGTCAGACAGGGGACACCGGGGAGCTGTTTTTT. Amino acids: CASQTGDTGELFF. This chain connects TRBV12-5 to TRBJ2-2; 8 bases align to TRBD1. Germline loops: CDR1 LGHNT, CDR2 FRNRAP. V shed 8 bases, J shed 3 bases, and the junction held 2 bases outside the gene matches. The CDR3 contains 13 residues.

This sequence joins TRBV27 and TRBJ1-5, with 8 bases fitting TRBD1. The J segment lost 2 bases and the V segment lost 2 bases, leaving 2 bases of the junction unmatched. Germline V gene lookup returns CDR1 MNHEY and CDR2 SMNVEV (reference sequence). The CDR3 length is 15 residues. The CDR3 is CASSLLQGGNQPQHF. The CDR3, as DNA: TGTGCCAGCAGTTTACTACAGGGGGGCAATCAGCCCCAGCATTTT.

The chain joins TRBV4-2 to TRBJ2-1, with 11 bases aligning to TRBD2. Unmatched junction bases numbered 4, after V lost 4 bases and J lost 5 bases. Germline CDR1 and CDR2: LGHNA and YNFKEQ. This CDR3 is built from 15 residues. The CDR3 reads CASSLRLAGNNEQFF. The CDR3 nucleotides read TGTGCCAGCAGCCTAAGACTAGCGGGGAACAATGAGCAGTTCTTC.

This clone was counted a few times. V is TRBV5-1 and J is TRBJ2-5; D is possibly TRBD1 or TRBD2 (5 bases each). Germline CDR1 reads SGHRS; CDR2 reads YFSETQ. The CDR3 loop spans 16 amino acids. Between the trimmed V and J ends, which lost 2 bases and 2 bases, there was a span of 16 bases. CDR3 residues: CASSFRDPSIQETQYF. The DNA of the CDR3 is TGCGCCAGCAGCTTCCGGGACCCCTCGATTCAAGAGACCCAGTACTTC.

This clone was detected only once. This rearrangement joins TRBV6-1 to TRBJ1-3; tentative D call: TRBD1 (6 bases). Trimming stripped 7 bases from V and 0 bases from J, with 13 bases between. Germline lookup yields CDR1 MNHNS and CDR2 SASEGT. There are 15 residues in the CDR3. In DNA, the CDR3 is TGTGCCAGCAAACCTCAGGGGAGCTCTGGAAACACCATATATTTT. Protein sequence: CASKPQGSSGNTIYF.

V and J are TRBV5-1 and TRBJ1-6, with 7 bases aligning to TRBD1. CDR3 length: 14 amino acids. The V gene's germline CDR1 is SGHRS and CDR2 YFSETQ. V was clipped by 4 bases and J by 6 bases; unmatched bases: 4. DNA of the CDR3: TGCGCCAGCAGCGTGGGACAGACTAATTCACCCCTCCACTTT. Translating it yields CASSVGQTNSPLHF.

The V and J genes are TRBV30 and TRBJ2-4, with 10 bases that match TRBD2. J gave up 1 base and V 2 bases, and 8 bases lay outside the gene matches. The CDR3 has 17 residues. Germline V gives CDR1 GTSNPN, CDR2 SVGIG (reference sequence). CDR3 residues: CAWSPPYSGRAKNIQYF. CDR3 nucleotide sequence: TGTGCCTGGAGTCCCCCCTATAGCGGGAGGGCCAAAAACATTCAGTACTTC. The full variable domain, its missing parts supplied by reference TRBV30 and TRBJ2-4, is SQTIHQWPATLVQPVGSPLSLECTVEGTSNPNLYWYRQAAGRGLQLLFYSVGIGQISSEVPQNLSASRPQDRQFILSSKKLLLSDSGFYLCAWSPPYSGRAKNIQYFGAGTRLSVL.

V and J are TRBV5-5 and TRBJ1-2, with D hard to call. Trimming removed 2 bases from V and 3 bases from J, with 14 bases in between. Germline CDR1 reads SGHKS; CDR2 reads YYEKEE (reference sequence). CDR3 length: 15 amino acids. CDR3 bases: TGTGCCAGCAGCTTAACCTCATCAGGCCACTATGGCTACACCTTC. Translated: CASSLTSSGHYGYTF.

The V and J genes are TRBV7-2 and TRBJ1-3; a possible D gene is TRBD1 (6 bases). The CDR3 is made up of 16 amino acids. V lost 5 bases and J lost 0, with 14 bases in between. From germline, CDR1 is SGHTA and CDR2 FQGNSA. As DNA, the CDR3 is TGTGCCAGCAGCCCACAGGGCTACTTCTCTGGAAACACCATATATTTT. Protein product: CASSPQGYFSGNTIYF.

The chain recombines TRBV30 with TRBJ1-1; D uncertain. The CDR3 is 12 residues long. Germline V gene lookup returns CDR1 GTSNPN and CDR2 SVGIG (reference sequence). V lost 0 bases and J lost 7, with 9 bases in between. CDR3 nucleotide sequence: TGTGCCTGGAGTGTAAGGACCGATGAAGCTTTCTTT. This codes for CAWSVRTDEAFF.

The rearrangement links TRBV6-1 to TRBJ1-1; a possible D gene is TRBD1 (6 bases). Trimming removed 4 bases at V and 4 bases at J, with 13 bases between. The CDR3 covers 14 residues. Germline lookup yields CDR1 MNHNS and CDR2 SASEGT. In DNA, the CDR3 is TGTGCCAGCAGTGCCCGACAGGACTCCACTGAAGCTTTCTTT. Translating gives CASSARQDSTEAFF.

In regard to this clone: Its ends do not fully match the called genes, so a read error is possible. This chain joins TRBV18 and TRBJ2-7; possibly TRBD1 for D (6 bases). This CDR3 has 11 residues. CDR1 KGHSH and CDR2 LQKENI come from the germline V gene. The CDR3 region has the DNA TGTGTCAGCTCACCAGGGGACGAGCAGTACTTC. Amino acid sequence: CVSSPGDEQYF.

The chain joins TRBV19 to TRBJ2-7; 8 bases line up with TRBD1. With 3 bases clipped from V and 4 bases from J, the junction kept 5 bases outside the gene matches. The CDR3 length is 14 residues. Germline loops: CDR1 LNHDA, CDR2 SQIVND (reference sequence). The CDR3 protein is CASSIGQGEYEQYF. CDR3 coding DNA: TGTGCCAGTAGTATCGGACAGGGAGAGTACGAGCAGTACTTC.